The 23 T cell receptor beta chains reported below all come from one sample, sequenced in a study of T-cell reconstitution after alpha-beta-depleted transplantation in children. For TCRbeta, the library was prepared with unique molecular identifiers. Using its own MiXCR run on the PCR reads, TCRdb lists one record per CDR3 protein. The sample carries about 980,000 distinct CDR3 sequences, roughly 29% recorded once. Source: PBMCs, mostly from graft donor cells, taken 360 days after TCRalphabeta/CD19-depleted stem cell transplant. The source is a boy younger than two who had a stem cell transplant for SCID, so the T cells may come from the graft donor.

This clonotype was seen more than once but under ten times. The rearrangement uses TRBV28 and TRBJ2-3; D unresolved. Germline-derived CDR1 and CDR2 are MDHEN and SYDVKM. V lost 3 bases to trimming and J lost 2 bases, with 12 bases between them. The CDR3 is made up of 15 amino acids. CDR3 sequence reads: CASSFRVGFTDTQYF. CDR3 nucleotide sequence: TGTGCCAGCAGTTTTAGGGTAGGATTCACAGATACGCAGTATTTT.

This clonotype was observed a few times. The rearrangement links TRBV29-1 to TRBJ1-6; D unclear. CDR3 length equals 11 residues. Germline V gene sequence: CDR1 SQVTM, CDR2 ANQGSEA. Deletions cut 8 bases from V and 7 bases from J, with 9 bases between. DNA for the CDR3: TGCAGCCCCACGGTGAATTCACCCCTCCACTTT. This translates into CSPTVNSPLHF.

This clonotype was seen more than once but under ten times. The chain employs TRBV5-1 and TRBJ2-5, with 8 nucleotides matching TRBD2. After removal of 3 bases from V and 5 bases from J, the junction contained 3 bases not matched to a gene. Germline CDR1 SGHRS, CDR2 YFSETQ. The length of the CDR3 is 13 residues. The CDR3 region has the DNA TGCGCCAGCAGCTGGAGCGGGGGTGAGACCCAGTACTTC. Translating gives CASSWSGGETQYF.

This clonotype was detected only a few times. CDR3 loop: CASSSRQGGAEQYF. CDR3 nucleotides: TGCGCCAGCAGCTCGAGACAGGGGGGGGCCGAGCAGTACTTC. V usage is TRBV5-1 and J usage is TRBJ2-7, with 9 bases identical to TRBD1. This CDR3 has 14 amino acids. V shed 3 bases and J 6 bases; nucleotides not matched to a gene: 7. Germline values: CDR1 SGHRS, CDR2 YFSETQ.

This clonotype was seen many times. V gene TRBV7-2 combines with J gene TRBJ2-1, with D possibly matching TRBD1 (6 bases). The CDR3 totals 17 residues. The V gene's germline CDR1 is SGHTA and CDR2 FQGNSA. The V end was cut by 1 base, the J end by 6 bases, with 19 bases between. The CDR3 DNA reads TGTGCCAGCAGCTTAGGCTCAAGGGGGAGAATGGGCAATGAGCAGTTCTTC. This gives the protein CASSLGSRGRMGNEQFF. Complete variable domain (other parts from reference TRBV7-2 and TRBJ2-1): GAGVSQSPSNKVTEKGKDVELRCDPISGHTALYWYRQSLGQGLEFLIYFQGNSAPDKSGLPSDRFSAERTGGSVSTLTIQRTQQEDSAVYLCASSLGSRGRMGNEQFFGPGTRLTVL.

This clonotype was detected only a few times. This rearrangement joins TRBV6-1 to TRBJ2-5, with 12 bases matching TRBD2. Unmatched junction bases numbered 1, after V lost 5 bases and J lost 0 bases. Germline V gene data show CDR1 as MNHNS and CDR2 as SASEGT. CDR3 length: 15 amino acids. The CDR3 here is CASSRLAGDQETQYF. In DNA form, the CDR3 reads TGTGCCAGCAGTAGACTAGCGGGGGACCAAGAGACCCAGTACTTC.

This rearrangement joins TRBV20-1 to TRBJ2-7; 8 bases are shared with TRBD2. CDR3 size: 13 residues. The V gene's germline CDR1 is DFQATT and CDR2 SNEGSKA (reference sequence). V was clipped by 4 bases and J by 7 bases; unmatched bases: 9. CDR3 coding DNA: TGCAGTGCTAAACGGGGGGGGTCAAGAGAGCAGTACTTC. This encodes CSAKRGGSREQYF.

The chain recombines TRBV5-5 with TRBJ2-5; possible D gene TRBD2, 5 bases. Germline values: CDR1 SGHKS, CDR2 YYEKEE (reference sequence). V was trimmed by 0 bases and J by 2 bases, leaving 14 bases between them. CDR3 size: 16 residues. The CDR3 loop reads CASSLGIRGGQETQYF. The DNA of the CDR3 is TGTGCCAGCAGCTTGGGTATACGAGGAGGTCAAGAGACCCAGTACTTC.

This clonotype came up many times. The chain couples TRBV7-9 to TRBJ2-1; 15 bases are shared with TRBD2. Germline V gene data show CDR1 as SEHNR and CDR2 as FQNEAQ (reference sequence). Trimming took 5 bases from V and 5 from J; bases not matched to a gene: 7. This CDR3 has 17 residues. In nucleotides, the CDR3 is TGTGCCAGCAGCAGATGGGGACTAGCGGGGGGTAACAATGAGCAGTTCTTC. As protein: CASSRWGLAGGNNEQFF.

In its sample, this clonotype was seen a few times. The chain has TRBV7-6 and TRBJ2-7, with D tentatively TRBD2 (6 bases). V was shortened by 5 bases and J by 6 bases, with 11 bases between the two germline ends. The CDR3 is made up of 12 amino acids. Germline V CDR1 and CDR2: SGHVS, FNYEAQ. The CDR3 is CASSPGSTEQYF. The CDR3 nucleotides read TGTGCCAGCAGCCCCGGGAGTACCGAGCAGTACTTC.

The chain carries TRBV12-3 or TRBV12-4 and TRBJ2-7; perhaps TRBD2 as D (7 bases). Trimming removed 3 bases from V and 3 bases from J, with 18 bases in between. The CDR3 runs to 16 residues. The DNA for the CDR3 is TGTGCCAGCAGTTTTAGGGGGGGGGCCAAGGTCTACGAGCAGTACTTC. Its protein product is CASSFRGGAKVYEQYF.

This clonotype appeared a few times. The chain uses TRBV7-9 and TRBJ2-1; 13 nucleotides agree with TRBD2. Per germline, CDR1 SEHNR and CDR2 FQNEAQ (reference sequence). The length of the CDR3 is 16 residues. Trimming removed 1 base from V and 7 bases from J; junction bases left unmatched: 4. In DNA, the CDR3 is TGTGCCAGCAGCTTAGGGGGACTAGCGGGGTTGAATGAGCAGTTCTTC. This gives the protein CASSLGGLAGLNEQFF.

The rearrangement joins TRBV6-5 to TRBJ1-1; unclear D gene. Trimming took 2 bases from V and 2 from J, leaving 12 bases between them. The CDR3 loop spans 15 amino acids. CDR1 is MNHEY and CDR2 is SVGAGI in the germline V gene. CDR3 bases: TGTGCCAGCAGTTACGCAGTTCTTTTTAACACTGAAGCTTTCTTT. It specifies CASSYAVLFNTEAFF.

The rearrangement joins TRBV18 to TRBJ2-7; no clear D. The CDR3 has 17 amino acids. The V gene's germline CDR1 is KGHSH and CDR2 LQKENI. The V gene lost 2 bases and the J gene lost 3 bases, with 20 bases spanning the gap. CDR3 loop: CASSPAWSGLGYYEQYF. The DNA for the CDR3 is TGTGCCAGCTCACCAGCCTGGTCGGGTCTGGGGTACTACGAGCAGTACTTC.

The V and J genes are TRBV12-3 or TRBV12-4 and TRBJ1-5; TRBD1 is a possible D gene (5 bases). V gave up 3 bases and J gave up 3 bases, with 12 bases separating them. The CDR3 is 15 residues long. Here the CDR3 reads CASSLWDGYNQPQHF. CDR3 nucleotide sequence: TGTGCCAGCAGTTTGTGGGACGGATACAATCAGCCCCAGCATTTT.

The CDR3 spells CASSLWLDEQYF. CDR3 in DNA: TGTGCCAGCAGCTTATGGCTCGACGAGCAGTACTTC. This chain links TRBV13 with TRBJ2-7; D uncertain. The V gene's germline CDR1 is PRHDT and CDR2 FYEKMQ (reference sequence). The CDR3 has 12 residues. Trimming stripped 2 bases from V and 5 bases from J, with 7 bases between.

The chain links TRBV28 to TRBJ2-7, with D hard to call. V was pared by 9 bases and J by 4 bases, with 16 bases between. The CDR3 length is 13 residues. Germline CDR1 is MDHEN and CDR2 is SYDVKM. This CDR3 is CARALQGSYEQYV. Here the CDR3 DNA reads TGTGCCAGGGCCCTACAAGGATCTTACGAGCAGTACGTC.

This clonotype was counted between two and nine times. The rearrangement uses TRBV11-1 and TRBJ2-2; D not resolved. V was pared by 5 bases and J by 5 bases, with 24 bases between. Germline CDR1 and CDR2: SGHAT and FQDESV (reference sequence). The length of the CDR3 is 18 residues. The CDR3 sequence: CASSHDPADQSPTGELFF. CDR3 sequence (DNA): TGTGCCAGCAGCCATGACCCTGCGGACCAGTCACCTACCGGGGAGCTGTTTTTT.

This clonotype appeared a few times. This sequence joins TRBV5-1 and TRBJ2-5; 8 positions match TRBD2. After removal of 5 bases from V and 2 bases from J, the junction contained 8 bases not matched to a gene. From germline, CDR1 is SGHRS and CDR2 YFSETQ. The CDR3 length is 15 residues. The CDR3 DNA follows: TGCGCCAGCAGTTATGCGGGGGGCCCACAAGAGACCCAGTACTTC. Protein: CASSYAGGPQETQYF.

This chain joins TRBV14 and TRBJ2-3, with TRBD2 matching over 11 bases. The CDR3 is 17 residues long. Germline V gives CDR1 SGHDN, CDR2 FVKESK. V lost 1 base and J lost 4; bases outside the gene matches: 7. This CDR3 is CASSQVQRLAGSDTQYF. CDR3 sequence (DNA): TGTGCCAGCAGCCAAGTTCAGCGACTAGCGGGGTCAGATACGCAGTATTTT. Using reference TRBV14 and TRBJ2-3 for the parts outside the CDR3, the full variable domain is EAGVTQFPSHSVIEKGQTVTLRCDPISGHDNLYWYRRVMGKEIKFLLHFVKESKQDESGMPNNRFLAERTGGTYSTLKVQPAELEDSGVYFCASSQVQRLAGSDTQYFGPGTRLTVL.

In this sample, this clonotype turned up many times. V gene TRBV7-2 combines with J gene TRBJ2-2, with 9 bases identical to TRBD1. The V and J ends lost 5 bases and 3 bases, in that order; junction bases with no gene match: 7. Germline V lookup: CDR1 SGHTA, CDR2 FQGNSA. The CDR3 extends over 16 amino acids. The CDR3 DNA is TGTGCCAGCAGCGTAGGGACAGGGCATCACACCGGGGAGCTGTTTTTT. It is translated as CASSVGTGHHTGELFF.

Only a few counts were recorded for this clonotype. The V and J genes are TRBV6-2 or TRBV6-3 and TRBJ1-1; D is perhaps TRBD1 (5 bases). The germline CDR1 and CDR2 sequences are MNHEY and SVGEGT. The CDR3 runs 13 residues. The V end lost 7 bases, the J end lost 5 bases, and 14 bases lay between the germline ends. Here the CDR3 reads CASNNGGRTEAFF. As DNA, the CDR3 is TGTGCCAGCAACAACGGGGGACGAACTGAAGCTTTCTTT.

The V gene is TRBV9, the J gene TRBJ2-1; D not resolved. V was cut by 3 bases and J by 2 bases, with 6 bases left in between. Germline V CDR1 and CDR2: SGDLS, YYNGEE. The CDR3 has 13 residues. As DNA, the CDR3 is TGTGCCAGCAGCGAACTCCCCTACAATGAGCAGTTCTTC. Protein product: CASSELPYNEQFF.